This TCR beta chain derives from a study of neurological immune-mediated disorders. Study context: Of the roughly 35 patients who had multiple sclerosis, around 30 had the relapsing-remitting form and 3 had the secondary progressive form. The study, taken as a whole, reports: Among 34 multiple sclerosis patients, phylogenetic grouping put the repertoires of 18 into a single related-CDR3 cluster, a possible signature.

In this sample, this clonotype turned up many times. Its antigen remains unknown. From the 5' RACE reads, TCRdb called clonotypes with MiXCR, one entry per CDR3 protein. In the table there are about 66,000 distinct CDR3 sequences, around 4.2% of which are singletons. The germline gives CDR1 ENHRY, CDR2 SYGVKD. Deletions cut 4 bases from V and 0 bases from J, with 13 bases between. The CDR3 is 15 amino acids. The V and J genes are TRBV10-3 and TRBJ2-7; unclear D gene. This sequence was found in a man aged 25-45 years with multiple sclerosis. The sequencing input was PBMCs. The CDR3 nucleotides are TGTGCCATCAGTGGCGGTGACCGAAGCTCCTACGAGCAGTACTTC. This gives the protein CAISGGDRSSYEQYF.